This TCR beta chain was recovered during a study of identical twins. This clonotype was seen ten or more times. What it recognizes is unknown. MiXCR, applied by TCRdb to the 5' RACE reads, yields one record per CDR3 protein. The repertoire holds approximately 670,000 distinct CDR3 sequences, with 5.5% to 6.5% as singletons. Germline values: CDR1 DFQATT, CDR2 SNEGSKA (reference sequence). There are 15 residues in the CDR3. Trimming took 3 bases from V and 4 from J, leaving 18 bases between them. Study results and caveats: Weaker excess twin sharing was observed in beta out-of-frame sequences. Researchers caution that invariant MAIT and iNKT cells could partly confound zero-insertion analyses.

This chain links TRBV20-1 with TRBJ2-5; maybe TRBD1 (5 bases). The TCR comes from a man between 18 and 35 years old in good health. Specimen: naive T cells sorted from blood. The CDR3 nucleotides read TGCAGTGCTAGCCGCGAGGCAGTGGGGCGAGAGACCCAGTACTTC. Its translation: CSASREAVGRETQYF.